Many counts were recorded for the clone carrying this T cell receptor beta chain. The antigen remains undetermined. This specimen comes from a study of T-cell memory formation after mild COVID-19. Study context: TCR clusters showed largely donor specificity.

This CDR3 region has 14 residues. Germline V gives CDR1 ENHRY, CDR2 SYGVKD. The V and J ends lost 8 bases and 6 bases, in that order; junction bases with no gene match: 8. Study-level points and caveats: CD4+ contracting clones were mainly CM and EM; CD8+ ones, EMRA. Clonal second-wave expansions that peaked on day 37 had unconfirmed SARS-CoV-2 specificity.

Each CDR3 protein is one row after TCRdb ran MiXCR on the 5' RACE reads. The table lists approximately 490,000 distinct CDR3 sequences, roughly 20% of them singletons. The clonotype comes from an adult woman who had mild COVID-19 (a few samples of this study predate the infection). Cell type and time point are not known. This chain connects TRBV10-3 to TRBJ2-1, with 9 bases aligning to TRBD1. The source material was PBMCs or a T cell subset sorted from them (not recorded which). DNA for the CDR3: TGTGCCATCTCTAACGGACAGGGGACCAATGAGCAGTTCTTC. Protein product: CAISNGQGTNEQFF.